The next 17 T cell receptor beta chains were all read from a single sample in a study of T cells expressing NK-cell markers. TCRdb derives one entry per CDR3 protein from the 5' RACE reads, leaving out DNA. Its table lists more than 400,000 distinct CDR3 sequences. The material sequenced was blood T cells: a sorted CD56 or NKG2C T cell subset, CD4+ or CD8+ T cells, or bulk PBMC T cells (not recorded which). These receptors were collected from a woman between 18 and 70 years old in good health.

The rearrangement links TRBV7-2 to TRBJ1-2. There are 14 residues in the CDR3. Germline V gene sequence: CDR1 SGHTA, CDR2 FQGNSA. CDR3 sequence reads: CASSLEWGDYGYTF.

The chain carries TRBV20-1 and TRBJ2-1; TCRdb proposes TRBD2, but this gene call is untestable without DNA. From germline, CDR1 is DFQATT and CDR2 SNEGSKA (reference sequence). CDR3 length: 16 residues. The CDR3 protein is CSARDIRLAGDNEQFF.

The chain links TRBV12-2 to TRBJ2-1; absent DNA, TCRdb's TRBD1 call cannot be checked. TRBV12-2 is described as a pseudogene. The CDR3 sequence is 16 residues long. The CDR3 region is CASRPLIHGSYNEQFF.

The chain has TRBV5-6 and TRBJ2-1; TCRdb gives TRBD1 as the D gene, but with no DNA this cannot be confirmed. The CDR3 length is 14 residues. Germline lookup yields CDR1 SGHDT and CDR2 YYEEEE. This CDR3 reads CASRETGQNNEQFF.

The chain couples TRBV29-1 to TRBJ2-3; no DNA is available, so the TRBD1 call from TCRdb remains unchecked. The CDR3 runs 15 residues. Germline lookup yields CDR1 SQVTM and CDR2 ANQGSEA. CDR3 protein: CSVDGGDRGTDTQYF.

This chain connects TRBV29-1 to TRBJ1-1; there is no DNA to check the TCRdb D call of TRBD1. This CDR3 comprises 13 residues. Germline V gene sequence: CDR1 SQVTM, CDR2 ANQGSEA. CDR3 residues: CSAALRQGGEAFF.

This chain joins TRBV5-4 and TRBJ2-2; absent DNA, TCRdb's TRBD1 call cannot be checked. CDR3 length equals 15 residues. Germline V CDR1 and CDR2: SGHNT, YYREEE (reference sequence). The CDR3 sequence: CASSWQGGGTGELFF.

The gene calls are TRBV28 and TRBJ1-6; the D gene TCRdb calls, TRBD1, cannot be checked with no DNA. From germline, CDR1 is MDHEN and CDR2 SYDVKM. The CDR3 covers 16 residues. The CDR3 sequence: CASSPTGQGLNSPLHF.

V gene TRBV7-9 combines with J gene TRBJ2-6; as DNA is missing, the TRBD1 call by TCRdb cannot be tested. This CDR3 contains 16 residues. Germline-derived CDR1 and CDR2 are SEHNR and FQNEAQ (reference sequence). This CDR3 is CASSLLAGTGANVLTF.

CDR3 sequence reads: CSVVRTATEAFF. This chain links TRBV29-1 with TRBJ1-1. The CDR3 sequence is 12 residues long. Germline CDR1 and CDR2: SQVTM and ANQGSEA.

This rearrangement joins TRBV4-2 to TRBJ2-3; the TCRdb call, TRBD2, lacks DNA for checking. The CDR3 covers 18 residues. Germline values: CDR1 LGHNA, CDR2 YNFKEQ. This CDR3 is CASSPRTSGGSSTDTQYF.

This chain uses TRBV7-2 with TRBJ2-1; TCRdb outputs TRBD1, but without DNA this stays unchecked. Germline V CDR1 and CDR2: SGHTA, FQGNSA. This CDR3 comprises 16 residues. CDR3 region: CASSSDRPRVSNEQFF.

V usage is TRBV12-3 or TRBV12-4 and J usage is TRBJ1-3. The CDR3 spans 13 residues. This chain's CDR3 is CASSLNKGNTIYF.

This chain links TRBV15 with TRBJ1-5. The CDR3 length is 14 residues. The germline CDR1 and CDR2 sequences are LNHNV and YYDKDF (reference sequence). The CDR3 region is CATMTEYSNQPQHF.

The rearrangement joins TRBV18 to TRBJ2-2; without DNA, the TCRdb call of TRBD2 cannot be checked. The germline V gene has CDR1 KGHSH and CDR2 LQKENI. This CDR3 has 16 amino acids. CDR3 region: CASSPPGGVLTGELFF.

The genes are TRBV12-3 or TRBV12-4 and TRBJ1-2; TCRdb's assignment of TRBD1 cannot be checked, as there is no DNA. The CDR3 length is 13 residues. CDR3: CASSLRTGGAYTF.

The V and J genes are TRBV5-5 and TRBJ2-2. CDR3 length: 15 residues. CDR1 and CDR2 from the germline V gene are SGHKS and YYEKEE (reference sequence). CDR3 sequence reads: CASSPTSGITGELFF.